The T cell receptor (beta chain) described here comes from a study of blood T cell repertoires in COVID-19. Looking at the study overall: There were acute and convalescent COVID-19 samples, and they came from the United States, Italy and Spain.

The germline V gene has CDR1 LNHDA and CDR2 SQIVND (reference sequence). Trimming stripped 4 bases from V and 0 bases from J, with 10 bases between. The length of the CDR3 is 16 residues. Researchers sorted participants into cohorts using their self-reported clinical history. Sequencing was performed with immunoSEQ multiplex PCR; in TCRdb, only in-frame clones are kept and a portion is missing. The sample comprises some 300,000 clones, 90% to 95% of which are singletons, and roughly 3.9% rests with the top ten. The source of this sequence is a woman in her 30s who had been exposed to COVID-19. This chain joins TRBV19 and TRBJ1-6; tentatively, D is TRBD1 (5 bases). The sample comprised PBMCs or T cells enriched from blood (not recorded which). The CDR3 protein is CASSTRQSSYNSPLHF. The CDR3 DNA follows: TGTGCCAGTAGTACCAGACAGAGCTCCTATAATTCACCCCTCCACTTT. The full variable domain, in which reference TRBV19 and TRBJ1-6 provide the parts outside the CDR3, is DGGITQSPKYLFRKEGQNVTLSCEQNLNHDAMYWYRQDPGQGLRLIYYSQIVNDFQKGDIAEGYSVSREKKESFPLTVTSAQKNPTAFYLCASSTRQSSYNSPLHFGNGTRLTVT.